One and the same sample provided the 10 T cell receptor beta chains below, sequenced in a study of vaccination effects on CD4 cells after COVID-19. Produced via immunoSEQ multiplex PCR; TCRdb's table is partial and in-frame only. This table has 65,000 to 75,000 clones, just under 75% appearing once. CD4+ T cells specific for antigen were expanded with viral peptide pools by the ViraFEST assay before sequencing. At the end of 10 days of culture, CD4+ T cells were isolated. Of the BNT162b2 and mRNA-1273 vaccines, participants received two doses of one or the other. The antigens of these receptors remain unknown. Sequences were derived from CD4+ T cells from PBMCs cultured with HCoV-229E spike peptides, sampled after COVID-19 vaccination. The receptor source for this set is a human donor who received a COVID-19 vaccine.

The rearrangement joins TRBV6-6 to TRBJ1-1, with D hard to call. V lost 6 bases, J lost 7 bases, and 15 bases lay in between. Germline V gene data show CDR1 as MNHNY and CDR2 as SVGAGI (reference sequence). The CDR3 extends over 13 amino acids. The CDR3, as DNA: TGTGCCAGCAGGCAGGCCGAACCCCTTGAAGCTTTCTTT. It yields the protein CASRQAEPLEAFF.

V is TRBV30 and J is TRBJ1-2; the match to TRBD1 covers 9 bases. From germline, CDR1 is GTSNPN and CDR2 SVGIG (reference sequence). Trimming removed 4 bases from V and 6 bases from J; junction bases left unmatched: 3. The CDR3 is 12 residues long. The DNA of the CDR3 is TGTGCCTGGAAGACAGGGGGAAATGGCTACACCTTC. Translated: CAWKTGGNGYTF. The full variable domain, with the rest looked up from reference TRBV30 and TRBJ1-2, is SQTIHQWPATLVQPVGSPLSLECTVEGTSNPNLYWYRQAAGRGLQLLFYSVGIGQISSEVPQNLSASRPQDRQFILSSKKLLLSDSGFYLCAWKTGGNGYTFGSGTRLTVV.

The chain carries TRBV5-1 and TRBJ1-5; D call uncertain. The CDR3 runs 14 residues. The germline CDR1 and CDR2 sequences are SGHRS and YFSETQ. Between the trimmed V and J ends, which lost 4 bases and 1 base, there was a span of 9 bases. CDR3 sequence: CASSPDPSNQPQHF. CDR3 nucleotide sequence: TGCGCCAGCAGCCCCGACCCGAGCAATCAGCCCCAGCATTTT.

The rearrangement uses TRBV29-1 and TRBJ2-5; tentative D call: TRBD2 (6 bases). This CDR3 is 12 amino acids long. Germline-derived CDR1 and CDR2 are SQVTM and ANQGSEA. Deletions cut 8 bases from V and 3 bases from J, with 13 bases between. This CDR3 is CSCGAGKETQYF. CDR3 bases: TGCAGCTGCGGGGCAGGGAAAGAGACCCAGTACTTC.

This chain links TRBV18 with TRBJ1-1, with D possibly being TRBD1 (5 bases). The V end was cut by 6 bases, the J end by 1 base, with 15 bases between. Germline V gives CDR1 KGHSH, CDR2 LQKENI. The CDR3 runs 15 residues. CDR3 residues: CASSRNDSPNTEAFF. The CDR3 DNA reads TGTGCCAGCTCCCGAAACGACAGCCCGAACACTGAAGCTTTCTTT.

This rearrangement joins TRBV2 to TRBJ1-2; D perhaps matches TRBD1 (6 bases). Between the trimmed V and J ends, which lost 4 bases and 7 bases, there was a span of 16 bases. The CDR3 runs to 14 residues. CDR1 SNHLY and CDR2 FYNNEI come from the germline V gene. The CDR3, as DNA: TGTGCCAGCAGTGGGGGGCAGGGGTATCCTGGCTACACCTTC. Translating gives CASSGGQGYPGYTF.

The V and J genes are TRBV29-1 and TRBJ1-3, with D tentatively TRBD1 (6 bases). The CDR3 contains 13 residues. The V and J ends lost 7 bases and 7 bases respectively, with 17 bases between them. Germline CDR1 and CDR2: SQVTM and ANQGSEA. The CDR3 DNA follows: TGCAGCGCTGTTCGGACAGTTGGGAACACCATATATTTT. It encodes CSAVRTVGNTIYF.

V is TRBV5-1 and J is TRBJ1-2, with D perhaps TRBD1 (5 bases). This CDR3 has 15 residues. Per the germline V gene, CDR1 is SGHRS and CDR2 is YFSETQ. Trimming shortened V by 5 bases and J by 4 bases, and 18 bases separated the two germline ends. CDR3 sequence reads: CASSLTWTGTYGYTF. The CDR3 nucleotides are TGCGCCAGCAGTTTGACCTGGACGGGGACCTATGGCTACACCTTC. The complete variable domain, with remaining parts taken from reference TRBV5-1 and TRBJ1-2, reads KAGVTQTPRYLIKTRGQQVTLSCSPISGHRSVSWYQQTPGQGLQFLFEYFSETQRNKGNFPGRFSGRQFSNSRSEMNVSTLELGDSALYLCASSLTWTGTYGYTFGSGTRLTVV.

The chain is built from TRBV7-9 and TRBJ2-3; 9 bases match TRBD1. The CDR3 loop spans 15 amino acids. V shed 3 bases and J 4 bases; nucleotides not matched to a gene: 5. The V gene's germline CDR1 is SEHNR and CDR2 FQNEAQ (reference sequence). Here the CDR3 DNA reads TGTGCCAGCAGCTTCTGGGACAGGGTCCCAGATACGCAGTATTTT. Protein: CASSFWDRVPDTQYF.

The chain has TRBV28 and TRBJ2-3, with 9 bases fitting TRBD2. The CDR3 is made up of 14 amino acids. V gave up 9 bases and J gave up 5 bases; unmatched junction bases: 9. The germline V gene encodes CDR1 MDHEN and CDR2 SYDVKM. The chain's CDR3 is CASTRLAGIDTQYF. Written as DNA, the CDR3 is TGTGCCAGTACAAGGCTAGCGGGGATAGATACGCAGTATTTT.